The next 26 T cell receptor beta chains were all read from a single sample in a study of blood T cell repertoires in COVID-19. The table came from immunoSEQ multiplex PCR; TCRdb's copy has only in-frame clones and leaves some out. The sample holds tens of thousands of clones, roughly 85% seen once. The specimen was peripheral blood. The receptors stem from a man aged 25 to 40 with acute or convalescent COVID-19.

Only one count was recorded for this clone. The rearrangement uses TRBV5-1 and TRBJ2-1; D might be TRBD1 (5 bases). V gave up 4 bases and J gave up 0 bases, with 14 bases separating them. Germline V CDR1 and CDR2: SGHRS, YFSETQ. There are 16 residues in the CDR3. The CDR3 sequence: CASSPTGRSSYNEQFF. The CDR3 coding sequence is TGCGCCAGCAGCCCAACAGGTCGGAGCTCCTACAATGAGCAGTTCTTC.

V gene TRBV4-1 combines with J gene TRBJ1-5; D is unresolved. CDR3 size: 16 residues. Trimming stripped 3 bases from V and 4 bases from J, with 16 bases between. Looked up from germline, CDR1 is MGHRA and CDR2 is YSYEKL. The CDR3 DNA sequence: TGCGCCAGCAGCCATGTCACCCGAGGCGGGAATCAGCCCCAGCATTTT. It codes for CASSHVTRGGNQPQHF.

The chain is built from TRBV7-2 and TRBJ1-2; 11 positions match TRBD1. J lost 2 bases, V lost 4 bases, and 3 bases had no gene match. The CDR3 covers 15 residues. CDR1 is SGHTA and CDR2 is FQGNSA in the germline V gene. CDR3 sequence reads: CASSSWDRGNYGYTF. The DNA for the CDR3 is TGTGCCAGCAGCTCGTGGGACAGGGGGAACTATGGCTACACCTTC.

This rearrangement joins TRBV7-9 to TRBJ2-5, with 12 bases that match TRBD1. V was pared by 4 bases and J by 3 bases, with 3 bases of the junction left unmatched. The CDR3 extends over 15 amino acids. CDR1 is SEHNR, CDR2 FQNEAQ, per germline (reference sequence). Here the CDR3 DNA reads TGTGCCAGCAGCTGGGACAGGGGGCGGGAAGAGACCCAGTACTTC. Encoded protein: CASSWDRGREETQYF.

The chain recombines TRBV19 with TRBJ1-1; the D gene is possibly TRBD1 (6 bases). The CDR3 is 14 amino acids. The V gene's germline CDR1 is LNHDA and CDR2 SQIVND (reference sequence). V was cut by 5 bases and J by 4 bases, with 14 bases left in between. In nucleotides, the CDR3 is TGTGCCAGTAGTGGTAACAGGGTTGGCACTGAAGCTTTCTTT. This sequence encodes CASSGNRVGTEAFF.

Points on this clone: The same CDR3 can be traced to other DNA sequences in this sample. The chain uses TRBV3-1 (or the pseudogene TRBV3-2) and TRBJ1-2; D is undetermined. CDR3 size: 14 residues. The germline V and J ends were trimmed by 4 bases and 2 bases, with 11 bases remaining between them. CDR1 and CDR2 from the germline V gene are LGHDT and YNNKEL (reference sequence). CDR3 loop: CASSPLGANYGYTF. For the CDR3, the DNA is TGTGCCAGCAGCCCCTTAGGAGCAAACTATGGCTACACCTTC.

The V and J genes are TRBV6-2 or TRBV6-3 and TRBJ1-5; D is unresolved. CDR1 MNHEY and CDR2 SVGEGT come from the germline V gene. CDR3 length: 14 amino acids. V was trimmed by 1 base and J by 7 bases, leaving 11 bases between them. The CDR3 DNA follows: TGTGCCAGCAGTTACTTGGGAGGAGTGCAGCCCCAGCATTTT. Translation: CASSYLGGVQPQHF.

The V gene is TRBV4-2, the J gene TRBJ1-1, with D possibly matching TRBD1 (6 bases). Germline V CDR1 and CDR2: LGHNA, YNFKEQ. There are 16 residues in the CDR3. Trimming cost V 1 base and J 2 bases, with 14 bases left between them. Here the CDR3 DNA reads TGTGCCAGCAGCCAAGCTACAAGGACAGCAAACACTGAAGCTTTCTTT. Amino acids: CASSQATRTANTEAFF.

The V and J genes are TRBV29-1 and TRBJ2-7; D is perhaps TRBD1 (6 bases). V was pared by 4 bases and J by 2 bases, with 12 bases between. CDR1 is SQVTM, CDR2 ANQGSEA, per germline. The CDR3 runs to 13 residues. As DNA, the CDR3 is TGCAGCGTTGTCCGGACAGCGACCTACGAGCAGTACGTC. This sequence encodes CSVVRTATYEQYV.

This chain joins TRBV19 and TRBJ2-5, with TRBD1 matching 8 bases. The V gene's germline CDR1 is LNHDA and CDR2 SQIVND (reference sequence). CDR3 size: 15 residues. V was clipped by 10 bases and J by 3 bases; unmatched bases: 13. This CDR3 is CATTDRGSEEETQYF. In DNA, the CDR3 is TGTGCCACCACAGACAGGGGAAGTGAGGAAGAGACCCAGTACTTC.

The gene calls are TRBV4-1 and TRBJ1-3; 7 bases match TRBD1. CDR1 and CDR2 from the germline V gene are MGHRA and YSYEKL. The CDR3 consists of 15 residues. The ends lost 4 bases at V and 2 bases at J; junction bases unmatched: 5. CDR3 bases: TGCGCCAGCAGCCGCTCACAGGGGACTGGAAACACCATATATTTT. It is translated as CASSRSQGTGNTIYF.

CDR3 DNA: TGTGCCAGCAGCGCCAGCGGGGTGAACACTGAAGCTTTCTTT. Translated: CASSASGVNTEAFF. J is TRBJ1-1 and V is TRBV27; no definite D call. The CDR3 length is 14 residues. Trimming removed 6 bases at V and 0 bases at J, with 11 bases between. Germline CDR1 is MNHEY and CDR2 is SMNVEV (reference sequence).

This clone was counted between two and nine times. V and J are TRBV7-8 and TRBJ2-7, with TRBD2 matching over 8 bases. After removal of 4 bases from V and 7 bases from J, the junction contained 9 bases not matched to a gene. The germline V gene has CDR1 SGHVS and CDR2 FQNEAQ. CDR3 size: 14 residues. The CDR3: CASSSGGLLVEQYV. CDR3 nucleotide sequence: TGTGCCAGCAGCTCGGGGGGGCTGCTGGTGGAGCAGTACGTC.

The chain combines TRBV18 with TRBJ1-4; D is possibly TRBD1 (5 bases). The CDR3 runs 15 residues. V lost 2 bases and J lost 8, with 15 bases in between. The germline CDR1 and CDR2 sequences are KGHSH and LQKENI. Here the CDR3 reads CASSPYDPQGEKLFF. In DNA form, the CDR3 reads TGTGCCAGCTCACCATACGACCCCCAGGGAGAAAAACTGTTTTTT.

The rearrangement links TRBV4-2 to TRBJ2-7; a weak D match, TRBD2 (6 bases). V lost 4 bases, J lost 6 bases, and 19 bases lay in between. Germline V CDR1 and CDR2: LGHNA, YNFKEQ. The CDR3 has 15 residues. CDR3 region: CASSPELAGSREQYF. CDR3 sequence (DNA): TGTGCCAGCAGCCCGGAACTAGCTGGGTCTCGCGAGCAGTACTTC.

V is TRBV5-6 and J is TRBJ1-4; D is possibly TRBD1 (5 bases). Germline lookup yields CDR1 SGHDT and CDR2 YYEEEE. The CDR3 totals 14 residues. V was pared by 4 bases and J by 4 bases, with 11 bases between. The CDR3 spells CASSLDRINEKLFF. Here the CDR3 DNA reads TGTGCCAGCAGCCTCGACAGAATTAATGAAAAACTGTTTTTT.

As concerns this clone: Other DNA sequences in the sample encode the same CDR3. The CDR3 region is CASSLNRGDYGYTF. CDR3 nucleotide sequence: TGTGCCAGCAGCTTAAACAGGGGTGACTATGGCTACACCTTC. The chain couples TRBV7-9 to TRBJ1-2; 7 nucleotides align to TRBD1. The CDR3 covers 14 residues. V lost 2 bases to trimming and J lost 3 bases; unmatched junction nucleotides: 3. Germline loops: CDR1 SEHNR, CDR2 FQNEAQ (reference sequence).

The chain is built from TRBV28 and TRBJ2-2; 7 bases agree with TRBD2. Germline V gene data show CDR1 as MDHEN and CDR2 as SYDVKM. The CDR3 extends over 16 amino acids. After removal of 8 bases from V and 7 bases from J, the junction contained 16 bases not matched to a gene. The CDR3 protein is CASRAGTMGLSGELFF. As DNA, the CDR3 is TGTGCCAGCCGGGCCGGGACTATGGGGCTAAGCGGGGAGCTGTTTTTT.

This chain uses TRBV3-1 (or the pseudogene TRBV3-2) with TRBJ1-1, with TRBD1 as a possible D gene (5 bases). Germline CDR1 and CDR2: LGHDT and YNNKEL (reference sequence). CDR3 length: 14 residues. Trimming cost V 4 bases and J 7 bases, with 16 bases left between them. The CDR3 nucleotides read TGTGCCAGCAGCCCTACGAGGCAGGGAGGTGAAGCTTTCTTT. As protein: CASSPTRQGGEAFF.

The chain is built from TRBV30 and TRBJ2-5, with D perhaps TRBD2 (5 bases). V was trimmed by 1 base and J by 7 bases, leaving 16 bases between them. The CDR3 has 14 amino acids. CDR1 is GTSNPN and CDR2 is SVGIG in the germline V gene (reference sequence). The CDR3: CAWSAMSGGRTQYF. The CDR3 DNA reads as TGTGCCTGGAGTGCCATGAGCGGAGGACGGACCCAGTACTTC.

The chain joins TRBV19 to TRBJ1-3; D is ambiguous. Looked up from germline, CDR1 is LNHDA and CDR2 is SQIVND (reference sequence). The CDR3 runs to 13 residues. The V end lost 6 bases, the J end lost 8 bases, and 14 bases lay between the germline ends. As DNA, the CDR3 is TGTGCCAGTAGCATCAGACCGGCGGACACCATATATTTT. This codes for CASSIRPADTIYF.

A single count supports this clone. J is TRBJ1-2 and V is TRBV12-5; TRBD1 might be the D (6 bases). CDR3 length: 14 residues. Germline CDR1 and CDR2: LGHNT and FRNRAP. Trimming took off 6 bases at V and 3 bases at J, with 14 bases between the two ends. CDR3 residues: CASGPQGWDYGYTF. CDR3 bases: TGTGCTAGTGGCCCACAGGGCTGGGACTATGGCTACACCTTC.

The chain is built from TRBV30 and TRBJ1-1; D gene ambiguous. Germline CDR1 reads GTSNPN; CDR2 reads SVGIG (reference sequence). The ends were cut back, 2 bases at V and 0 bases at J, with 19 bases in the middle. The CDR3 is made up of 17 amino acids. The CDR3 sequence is CAWSLGKVQTMNTEAFF. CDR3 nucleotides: TGTGCCTGGAGTCTTGGAAAAGTACAGACCATGAACACTGAAGCTTTCTTT.

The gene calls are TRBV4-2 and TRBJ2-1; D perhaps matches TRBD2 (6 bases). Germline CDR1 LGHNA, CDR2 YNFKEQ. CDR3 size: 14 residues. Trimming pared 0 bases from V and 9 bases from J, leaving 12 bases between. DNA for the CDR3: TGTGCCAGCAGCCAAGACCCTAGCGTTGGTGAGCAGTTCTTC. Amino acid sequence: CASSQDPSVGEQFF.

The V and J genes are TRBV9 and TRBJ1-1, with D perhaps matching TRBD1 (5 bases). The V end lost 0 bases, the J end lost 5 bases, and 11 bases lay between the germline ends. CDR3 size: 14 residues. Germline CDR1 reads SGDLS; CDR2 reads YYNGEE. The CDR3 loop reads CASSVAMEGTEAFF. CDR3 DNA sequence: TGTGCCAGCAGCGTAGCGATGGAGGGGACTGAAGCTTTCTTT.

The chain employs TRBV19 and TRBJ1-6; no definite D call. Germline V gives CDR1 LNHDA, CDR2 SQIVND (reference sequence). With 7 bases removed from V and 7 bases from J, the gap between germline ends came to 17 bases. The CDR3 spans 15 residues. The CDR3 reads CASTSSHGTNSPLHF. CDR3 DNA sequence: TGTGCCAGTACCTCATCACATGGTACGAATTCACCCCTCCACTTT.